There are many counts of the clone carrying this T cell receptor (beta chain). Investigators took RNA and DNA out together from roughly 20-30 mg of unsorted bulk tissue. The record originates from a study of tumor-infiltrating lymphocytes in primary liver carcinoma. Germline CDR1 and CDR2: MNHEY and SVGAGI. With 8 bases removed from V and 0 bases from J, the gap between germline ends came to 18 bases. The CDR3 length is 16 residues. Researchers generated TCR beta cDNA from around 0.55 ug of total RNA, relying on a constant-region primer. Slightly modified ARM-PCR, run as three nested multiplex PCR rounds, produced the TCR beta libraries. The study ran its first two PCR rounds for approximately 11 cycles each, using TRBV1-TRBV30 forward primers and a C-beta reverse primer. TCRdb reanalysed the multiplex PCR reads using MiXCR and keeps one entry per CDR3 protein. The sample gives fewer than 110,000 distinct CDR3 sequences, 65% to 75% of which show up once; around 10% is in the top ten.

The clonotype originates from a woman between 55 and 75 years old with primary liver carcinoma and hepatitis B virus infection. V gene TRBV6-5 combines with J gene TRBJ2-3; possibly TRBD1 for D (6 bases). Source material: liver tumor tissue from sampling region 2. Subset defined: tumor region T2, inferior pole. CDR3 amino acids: CASPWDEGESTDTQYF. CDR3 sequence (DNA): TGTGCCAGCCCCTGGGACGAGGGGGAGAGCACAGATACGCAGTATTTT.